This TCR beta chain stems from a study of blood T cell repertoires in COVID-19. Study-wide context: COVID-19 samples, acute and convalescent, were from the United States, Italy and Spain. PBMCs, B-cell-depleted T cells, or T cells provided the cDNA or gDNA that made up the material.

This clone has only one observation. In the original workflow: Estimated nucleated cell counts came from reference gene primer amplification. The assay was immunoSEQ multiplex PCR, and TCRdb's table has in-frame clones only and misses some. The D gene and trimming were derived from the DNA, and the V and J assignments and clone size from that table. The profile shows about 250,000 clones, around 80% of them singletons. The V and J ends lost 5 bases and 9 bases, in that order; junction bases with no gene match: 14. The V gene's germline CDR1 is MNHEY and CDR2 SVGAGI. The CDR3 sequence is 15 residues long.

The chain has TRBV6-5 and TRBJ2-5, with TRBD2 matching 8 bases. The source is a man aged 40-49 years with active or convalescent COVID-19. The sequencing input was peripheral blood. The CDR3 nucleotides read TGTGCCAGCAGTCAAATACTAGCGGCTCTTCAGGCCCAGTACTTC. This codes for CASSQILAALQAQYF.